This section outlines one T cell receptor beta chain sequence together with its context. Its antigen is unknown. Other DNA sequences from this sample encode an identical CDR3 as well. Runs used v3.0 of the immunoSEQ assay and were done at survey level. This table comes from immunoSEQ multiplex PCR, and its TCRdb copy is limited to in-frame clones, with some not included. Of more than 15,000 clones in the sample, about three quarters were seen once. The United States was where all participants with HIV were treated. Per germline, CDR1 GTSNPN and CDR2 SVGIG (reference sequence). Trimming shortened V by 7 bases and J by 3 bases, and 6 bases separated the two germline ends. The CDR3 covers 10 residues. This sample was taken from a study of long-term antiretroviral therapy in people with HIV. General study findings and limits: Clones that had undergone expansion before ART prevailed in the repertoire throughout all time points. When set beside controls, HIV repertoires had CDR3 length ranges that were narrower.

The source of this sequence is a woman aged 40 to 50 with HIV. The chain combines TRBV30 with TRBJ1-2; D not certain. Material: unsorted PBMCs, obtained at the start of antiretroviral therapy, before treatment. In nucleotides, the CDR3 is TGTGCCTACCGATACTATGGCTACACCTTC. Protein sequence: CAYRYYGYTF.